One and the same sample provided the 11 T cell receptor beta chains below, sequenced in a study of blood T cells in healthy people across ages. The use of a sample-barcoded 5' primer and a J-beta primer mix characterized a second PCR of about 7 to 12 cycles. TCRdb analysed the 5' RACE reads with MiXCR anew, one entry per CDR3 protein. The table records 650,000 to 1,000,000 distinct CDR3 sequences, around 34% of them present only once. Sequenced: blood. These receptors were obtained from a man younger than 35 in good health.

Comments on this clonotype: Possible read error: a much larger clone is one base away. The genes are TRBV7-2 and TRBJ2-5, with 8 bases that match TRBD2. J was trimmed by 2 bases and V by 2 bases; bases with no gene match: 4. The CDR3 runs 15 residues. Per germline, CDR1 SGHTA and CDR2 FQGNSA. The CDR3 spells CASSLSTSVQETQYF. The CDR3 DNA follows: TGTGCCAGCAGCTTATCGACTAGCGTTCAAGAGACCCAGTACTTC.

The CDR3 DNA reads TGTGTCGGCAGTTTGGTTAAAGAGACCCAGTACTTC. Translation gives CVGSLVKETQYF. The V call is TRBV12-3 or TRBV12-4, the J call TRBJ2-5; D not certain. The CDR3 is 12 amino acids.

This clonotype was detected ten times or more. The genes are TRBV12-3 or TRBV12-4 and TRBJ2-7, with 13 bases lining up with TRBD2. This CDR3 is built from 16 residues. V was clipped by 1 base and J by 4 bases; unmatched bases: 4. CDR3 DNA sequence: TGTGCCAGCAGTTTAGGACTAGCGGGGGGTCCGTACGAGCAGTACTTC. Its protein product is CASSLGLAGGPYEQYF.

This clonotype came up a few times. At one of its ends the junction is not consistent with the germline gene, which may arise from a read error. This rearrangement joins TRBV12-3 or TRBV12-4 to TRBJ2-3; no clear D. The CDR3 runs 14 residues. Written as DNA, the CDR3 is TGTGCCAACAGTTTAACCCAGATCGCAGATACGCAGTATTTT. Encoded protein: CANSLTQIADTQYF.

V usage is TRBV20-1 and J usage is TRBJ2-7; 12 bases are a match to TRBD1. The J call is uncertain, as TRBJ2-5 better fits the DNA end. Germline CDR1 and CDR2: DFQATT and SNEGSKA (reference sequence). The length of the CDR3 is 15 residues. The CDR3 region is CSAYSGTGGGETQYF. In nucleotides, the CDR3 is TGCAGTGCTTACTCCGGGACAGGGGGCGGAGAGACCCAGTACTTC.

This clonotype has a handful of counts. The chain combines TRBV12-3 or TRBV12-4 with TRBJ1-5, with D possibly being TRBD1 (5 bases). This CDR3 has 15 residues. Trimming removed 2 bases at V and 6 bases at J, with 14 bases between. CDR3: CASSLRGARSQPQHF. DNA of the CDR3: TGTGCCAGCAGTTTAAGGGGCGCCCGTTCTCAGCCCCAGCATTTT.

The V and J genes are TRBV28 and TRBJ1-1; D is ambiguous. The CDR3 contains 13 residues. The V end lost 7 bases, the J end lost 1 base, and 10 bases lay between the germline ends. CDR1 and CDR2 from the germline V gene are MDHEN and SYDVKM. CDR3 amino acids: CASNVPKNTEAFF. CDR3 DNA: TGTGCCAGCAACGTACCTAAGAACACTGAAGCTTTCTTT. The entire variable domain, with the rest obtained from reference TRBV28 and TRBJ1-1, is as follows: DVKVTQSSRYLVKRTGEKVFLECVQDMDHENMFWYRQDPGLGLRLIYFSYDVKMKEKGDIPEGYSVSREKKERFSLILESASTNQTSMYLCASNVPKNTEAFFGQGTRLTVV.

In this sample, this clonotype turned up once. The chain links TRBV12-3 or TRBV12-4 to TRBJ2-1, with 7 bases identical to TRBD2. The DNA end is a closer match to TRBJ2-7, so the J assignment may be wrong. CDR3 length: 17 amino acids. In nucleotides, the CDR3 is TGTGCCAGCAGTTTACTGGCGGGGGTCATATCGTACAATGAGCAGTACTTC. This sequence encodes CASSLLAGVISYNEQYF.

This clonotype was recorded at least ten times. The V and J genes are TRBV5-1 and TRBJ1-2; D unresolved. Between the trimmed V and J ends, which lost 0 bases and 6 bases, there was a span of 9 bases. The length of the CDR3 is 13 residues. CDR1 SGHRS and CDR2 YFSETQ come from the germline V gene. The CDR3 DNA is TGCGCCAGCAGCTTGGTTGGTGACGATGGCTACACCTTC. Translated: CASSLVGDDGYTF.

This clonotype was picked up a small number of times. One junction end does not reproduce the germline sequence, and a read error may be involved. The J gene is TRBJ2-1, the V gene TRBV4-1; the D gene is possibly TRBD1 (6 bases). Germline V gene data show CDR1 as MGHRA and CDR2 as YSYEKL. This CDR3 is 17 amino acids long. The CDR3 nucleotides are TGCGCCGGCAGCCAAGGTGTGGGGGCAGGGTCCTACAATGAGCAGTTCTTC. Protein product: CAGSQGVGAGSYNEQFF.

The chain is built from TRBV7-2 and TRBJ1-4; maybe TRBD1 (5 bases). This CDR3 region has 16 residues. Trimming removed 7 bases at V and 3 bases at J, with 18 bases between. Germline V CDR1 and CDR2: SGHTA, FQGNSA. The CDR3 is CASTPLGAGPNEKLFF. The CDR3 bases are TGTGCCAGCACCCCTTTAGGGGCAGGTCCTAATGAAAAACTGTTTTTT.